This T cell receptor (beta chain) was observed in a study of blood T cell repertoires in COVID-19. Overall study context: Specimens from acute and convalescent COVID-19 originated in the United States, Italy and Spain.

Original data processing: Counts of nucleated cells, estimated from reference gene primer amplification, were obtained. Using immunoSEQ multiplex PCR, the repertoire was profiled, and TCRdb retains in-frame clones only, with some absent. The V and J calls and clone size are taken from that table; D and trimming were inferred from the DNA. The table lists more than 30,000 clones, approximately 88% of them singletons, with 0.55% in the top ten. Germline loops: CDR1 MDHEN, CDR2 SYDVKM. V shed 6 bases and J 3 bases; nucleotides not matched to a gene: 6. CDR3 size: 14 residues. The chain has TRBV28 and TRBJ1-1, with 8 bases fitting TRBD1. This receptor was obtained from a woman aged 40 to 50 with active or convalescent COVID-19. Sequenced material: peripheral blood. The CDR3 here is CASRQGARHTEAFF. CDR3 DNA sequence: TGTGCCAGCAGGCAGGGGGCGAGGCACACTGAAGCTTTCTTT. The full variable domain, its missing parts supplied by reference TRBV28 and TRBJ1-1, is DVKVTQSSRYLVKRTGEKVFLECVQDMDHENMFWYRQDPGLGLRLIYFSYDVKMKEKGDIPEGYSVSREKKERFSLILESASTNQTSMYLCASRQGARHTEAFFGQGTRLTVV.